The 25 T cell receptor beta chains below come from one sample, sequenced in a study of T cell responses to AZD1222 COVID-19 vaccine. The assay was immunoSEQ multiplex PCR, and TCRdb's table has in-frame clones only and misses some. The table shows roughly 200,000 clones, with approximately 90% occurring only once. The source material was peripheral blood, sampled 28 days after the second AZD1222 dose. These receptors were taken from an adult who received the AZD1222 COVID-19 vaccine.

In this sample, this clone turned up once. V is TRBV15 and J is TRBJ2-3, with 7 bases fitting TRBD2. Per germline, CDR1 LNHNV and CDR2 YYDKDF (reference sequence). The CDR3 extends over 13 amino acids. The junction had 3 bases not matched to a gene; V was cut back by 6 bases and J by 3 bases. CDR3 sequence: CATRRESTDTQYF. In DNA, the CDR3 is TGTGCCACCAGGCGGGAGTCGACAGATACGCAGTATTTT.

CDR3 amino acids: CASSRQASGANVLTF. In DNA form, the CDR3 reads TGTGCCAGCAGCCGACAGGCCTCTGGGGCCAACGTCCTGACTTTC. The V gene is TRBV7-3, the J gene TRBJ2-6, with D tentatively TRBD1 (6 bases). V was cut by 5 bases and J by 0 bases, with 8 bases left in between. CDR1 and CDR2 from the germline V gene are SGHTA and FQGTGA. This CDR3 has 15 residues.

The genes are TRBV5-4 and TRBJ2-1; D is unresolved. V dropped 1 base and J dropped 0 bases, with 8 bases sitting between them. Germline loops: CDR1 SGHNT, CDR2 YYREEE (reference sequence). This CDR3 comprises 15 residues. The CDR3 sequence is CASSLTASSYNEQFF. Written as DNA, the CDR3 is TGTGCCAGCAGCTTGACGGCCAGCTCCTACAATGAGCAGTTCTTC.

The chain employs TRBV3-1 (or the pseudogene TRBV3-2) and TRBJ2-5; 7 nucleotides align to TRBD2. V lost 3 bases to trimming and J lost 5 bases; unmatched junction nucleotides: 9. The length of the CDR3 is 15 residues. Germline values: CDR1 LGHDT, CDR2 YNNKEL (reference sequence). The CDR3 is CASSHPLGGGETQYF. DNA for the CDR3: TGTGCCAGCAGCCACCCTCTTGGGGGAGGGGAGACCCAGTACTTC.

This sequence joins TRBV10-3 and TRBJ1-2; D remains unclear. The CDR3 has 15 residues. In germline, CDR1 is ENHRY, CDR2 SYGVKD. V shed 4 bases and J shed 5 bases, with 17 bases lying between them. CDR3 protein: CAISASGSDGYGYTF. CDR3 DNA sequence: TGTGCCATCAGTGCTTCGGGTAGTGATGGGTATGGCTACACCTTC.

CDR3 residues: CASSRHTSGSRQKYEQYF. In nucleotides, the CDR3 is TGTGCCAGCAGCCGTCACACTAGCGGGAGTAGGCAAAAGTATGAGCAGTACTTC. V and J are TRBV28 and TRBJ2-7, with 11 nucleotides matching TRBD2. This CDR3 has 18 amino acids. V gave up 6 bases and J gave up 7 bases; unmatched junction bases: 20. Germline V gene sequence: CDR1 MDHEN, CDR2 SYDVKM.

This chain uses TRBV3-1 (or the pseudogene TRBV3-2) with TRBJ2-7, with no clear D. This CDR3 has 16 residues. CDR1 is LGHDT and CDR2 is YNNKEL in the germline V gene (reference sequence). V was trimmed by 2 bases and J by 3 bases, leaving 17 bases between them. As DNA, the CDR3 is TGTGCCAGCAGCCAACGGCTCGGTGTCCCTATCTACGAGCAGTACTTC. This codes for CASSQRLGVPIYEQYF.

V and J are TRBV19 and TRBJ1-1; 9 bases fit TRBD1. The V and J ends lost 5 bases and 4 bases, in that order; junction bases with no gene match: 14. Germline V lookup: CDR1 LNHDA, CDR2 SQIVND (reference sequence). This CDR3 contains 17 residues. The CDR3 spells CASSQPGAGTGRTEAFF. The CDR3 coding sequence is TGTGCCAGTAGTCAACCAGGGGCCGGGACAGGGCGCACTGAAGCTTTCTTT.

The chain couples TRBV28 to TRBJ1-5, with a tentative D call TRBD1 (6 bases). Between the trimmed V and J ends, which lost 3 bases and 2 bases, there was a span of 11 bases. This CDR3 is built from 15 residues. Looked up from germline, CDR1 is MDHEN and CDR2 is SYDVKM. CDR3 protein: CASSLGALGNQPQHF. The CDR3 DNA follows: TGTGCCAGCAGTTTGGGGGCCTTGGGCAATCAGCCCCAGCATTTT.

V is TRBV6-5 and J is TRBJ2-3; D is perhaps TRBD2 (5 bases). CDR1 is MNHEY, CDR2 SVGAGI, per germline. Trimming stripped 7 bases from V and 1 base from J, with 15 bases between. This CDR3 is built from 15 residues. Written as DNA, the CDR3 is TGTGCCAGCAAAAAGGAGGTAGCGCGCACAGATACGCAGTATTTT. Translated: CASKKEVARTDTQYF.

The rearrangement links TRBV7-2 to TRBJ1-6; weak D call: TRBD1 (5 bases). The germline gives CDR1 SGHTA, CDR2 FQGNSA. V lost 1 base, J lost 11 bases, and 9 bases lay in between. The CDR3 is 13 residues long. The CDR3 here is CASSLGGEAPLHF. The CDR3 DNA follows: TGTGCCAGCAGCTTAGGAGGGGAGGCACCCCTCCACTTT.

This clone was recorded a few times. The chain links TRBV6-6 to TRBJ2-5; 12 bases align to TRBD1. The CDR3 is 21 residues long. The V segment lost 5 bases and the J segment 2 bases; nucleotides outside the gene matches: 21. Germline values: CDR1 MNHNY, CDR2 SVGAGI (reference sequence). The CDR3 sequence: CASSLGRPTGTGGVLQETQYF. CDR3 bases: TGTGCCAGCAGTCTTGGCAGACCTACCGGGACAGGGGGCGTTCTACAAGAGACCCAGTACTTC.

The rearrangement links TRBV4-1 to TRBJ2-1; TRBD2 agrees at 9 bases. CDR1 and CDR2 (germline): MGHRA, YSYEKL. The CDR3 has 19 residues. The junction had 12 bases not matched to a gene; V was cut back by 1 base and J by 2 bases. Here the CDR3 reads CASSQVRLAGLIPYNEQFF. The CDR3 DNA reads as TGCGCCAGCAGCCAAGTGAGGCTAGCGGGACTCATCCCCTACAATGAGCAGTTCTTC.

The chain recombines TRBV30 with TRBJ2-5; no clear D gene. The CDR3 extends over 11 amino acids. V dropped 3 bases and J dropped 6 bases, with 8 bases sitting between them. Germline values: CDR1 GTSNPN, CDR2 SVGIG (reference sequence). The CDR3 DNA reads as TGTGCCTGGAGCTGGGAAAAGACCCAGTACTTC. Translating it yields CAWSWEKTQYF.

This clone was picked up one time. This chain joins TRBV11-2 and TRBJ2-7, with unresolved D. Germline loops: CDR1 SGHAT, CDR2 FQNNGV. This CDR3 has 14 amino acids. V was clipped by 5 bases and J by 0 bases, with 11 bases between them. CDR3 DNA: TGTGCCAGCAGCCGACCGGTCAGCTCCTACGAGCAGTACTTC. It is translated as CASSRPVSSYEQYF.

The V and J genes are TRBV7-2 and TRBJ2-6; D unresolved. The CDR3 runs 16 residues. CDR1 is SGHTA and CDR2 is FQGNSA in the germline V gene. Trimming stripped 2 bases from V and 2 bases from J, with 10 bases between. In DNA, the CDR3 is TGTGCCAGCAGCTTAATTTCCCGGGCTGGGGCCAACGTCCTGACTTTC. Translated: CASSLISRAGANVLTF.

The V call is TRBV19, the J call TRBJ2-7; 14 bases align to TRBD2. The CDR3 length is 19 residues. Trimming at V came to 4 bases and at J to 0 bases, leaving 11 bases not matched to a gene. The V gene's germline CDR1 is LNHDA and CDR2 SQIVND (reference sequence). DNA for the CDR3: TGTGCCAGTAGTACGACTAGCGGGAGGGCCCCCGGGGGCTCCTACGAGCAGTACTTC. Translated, it gives CASSTTSGRAPGGSYEQYF.

The V and J genes are TRBV2 and TRBJ2-1; tentatively, D is TRBD1 or TRBD2 (5 bases each). In germline, CDR1 is SNHLY, CDR2 FYNNEI. Trimming took 11 bases from V and 9 from J, leaving 14 bases between them. The CDR3 has 11 amino acids. CDR3 DNA: TGTGCCGGGGATGATGGGACTGAGCAGTTCTTC. Translated, it gives CAGDDGTEQFF.

V usage is TRBV11-3 and J usage is TRBJ1-3; weak D call: TRBD1 (6 bases). Germline CDR1 is SGHNT and CDR2 is YENEEA. With 4 bases removed from V and 0 bases from J, the gap between germline ends came to 16 bases. This CDR3 has 17 residues. CDR3 amino acids: CASSSTRTVSSGNTIYF. The CDR3, as DNA: TGTGCCAGCAGCTCGACACGGACAGTGAGCTCTGGAAACACCATATATTTT.

The chain employs TRBV5-5 and TRBJ1-6, with TRBD1 identical over 8 bases. This CDR3 has 13 residues. V was clipped by 5 bases and J by 14 bases; unmatched bases: 9. Germline V gene data show CDR1 as SGHKS and CDR2 as YYEKEE (reference sequence). CDR3 nucleotide sequence: TGTGCCAGCAGAACTACGGGACAGGATGCCCTCCACTTT. As protein: CASRTTGQDALHF.

The chain has TRBV28 and TRBJ1-5; possible D gene TRBD1, 5 bases. CDR3 length: 14 amino acids. The germline V gene has CDR1 MDHEN and CDR2 SYDVKM. V was cut by 6 bases and J by 1 base, with 10 bases left in between. This CDR3 reads CASRTRESNQPQHF. CDR3 sequence (DNA): TGTGCCAGCAGAACCAGGGAGAGCAATCAGCCCCAGCATTTT.

The chain joins TRBV27 to TRBJ1-1; D uncertain. The CDR3 runs to 14 residues. CDR1 MNHEY and CDR2 SMNVEV come from the germline V gene (reference sequence). The V gene lost 3 bases and the J gene lost 1 base, with 9 bases spanning the gap. The CDR3 DNA follows: TGTGCCAGCAGTTTCGACGGCAAGAACACTGAAGCTTTCTTT. This translates into CASSFDGKNTEAFF.

The gene calls are TRBV27 and TRBJ1-1; unclear D gene. The V and J ends lost 7 bases and 1 base respectively, with 7 bases between them. This CDR3 contains 12 residues. The germline V gene encodes CDR1 MNHEY and CDR2 SMNVEV (reference sequence). CDR3 in amino acids: CASTGWNTEAFF. The CDR3 nucleotides are TGTGCCAGCACGGGGTGGAACACTGAAGCTTTCTTT.

The rearrangement joins TRBV24-1 to TRBJ1-4, with a weak D call TRBD1 (6 bases). The CDR3 is 15 amino acids. Trimming took 4 bases from V and 8 from J, leaving 16 bases between them. Germline CDR1 KGHDR, CDR2 SFDVKD. The CDR3 coding sequence is TGTGCCACCAGTGACCACAGGGTCGCGCAAGAAAAACTGTTTTTT. Translating gives CATSDHRVAQEKLFF.

This clone has a single count. The chain joins TRBV11-2 to TRBJ2-7, with D perhaps TRBD1 (5 bases). Germline V gives CDR1 SGHAT, CDR2 FQNNGV. The CDR3 spans 15 residues. Between the trimmed V and J ends, which lost 1 base and 0 bases, there was a span of 10 bases. For the CDR3, the DNA is TGTGCCAGCAGCTTAGGTCACAGGAGCTCCTACGAGCAGTACTTC. Its protein product is CASSLGHRSSYEQYF.